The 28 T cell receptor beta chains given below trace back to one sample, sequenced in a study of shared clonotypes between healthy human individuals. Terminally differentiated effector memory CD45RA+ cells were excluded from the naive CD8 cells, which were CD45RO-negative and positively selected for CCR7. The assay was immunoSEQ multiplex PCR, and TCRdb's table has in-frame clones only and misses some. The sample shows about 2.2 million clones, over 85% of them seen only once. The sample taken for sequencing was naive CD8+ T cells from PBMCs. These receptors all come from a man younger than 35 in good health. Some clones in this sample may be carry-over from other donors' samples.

CDR3: CASSRDRGFTEAFF. DNA of the CDR3: TGTGCCAGCAGCCGGGACAGGGGTTTCACTGAAGCTTTCTTT. The V gene is TRBV7-3, the J gene TRBJ1-1; 10 bases match TRBD1. V dropped 5 bases and J dropped 4; count of bases not matched to a gene: 4. This CDR3 has 14 residues. CDR1 is SGHTA, CDR2 FQGTGA, per germline.

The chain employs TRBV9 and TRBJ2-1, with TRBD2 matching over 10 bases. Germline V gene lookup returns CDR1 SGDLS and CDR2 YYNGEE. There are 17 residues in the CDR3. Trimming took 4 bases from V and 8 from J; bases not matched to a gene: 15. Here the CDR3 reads CASSRPILAGAGDEQFF. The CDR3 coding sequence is TGTGCCAGCAGCCGACCTATTCTAGCGGGAGCTGGGGATGAGCAGTTCTTC.

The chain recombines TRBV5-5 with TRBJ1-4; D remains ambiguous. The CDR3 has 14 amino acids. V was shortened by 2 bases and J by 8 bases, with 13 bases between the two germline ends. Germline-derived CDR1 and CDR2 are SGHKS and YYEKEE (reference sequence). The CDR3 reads CASSLVAYNEKLFF. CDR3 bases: TGTGCCAGCAGCTTAGTGGCTTACAACGAAAAACTGTTTTTT.

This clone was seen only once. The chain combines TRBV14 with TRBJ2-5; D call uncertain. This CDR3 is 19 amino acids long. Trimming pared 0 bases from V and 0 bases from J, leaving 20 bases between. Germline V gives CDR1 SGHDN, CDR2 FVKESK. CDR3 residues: CASSQDQRYNPLYQETQYF. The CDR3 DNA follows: TGTGCCAGCAGCCAAGATCAGAGGTATAACCCGCTGTACCAAGAGACCCAGTACTTC.

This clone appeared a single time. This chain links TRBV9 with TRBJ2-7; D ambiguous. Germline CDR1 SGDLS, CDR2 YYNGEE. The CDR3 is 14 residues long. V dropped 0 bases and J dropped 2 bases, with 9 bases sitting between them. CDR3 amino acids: CASSVGAKTYEQYF. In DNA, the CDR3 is TGTGCCAGCAGCGTAGGGGCTAAAACCTACGAGCAGTACTTC.

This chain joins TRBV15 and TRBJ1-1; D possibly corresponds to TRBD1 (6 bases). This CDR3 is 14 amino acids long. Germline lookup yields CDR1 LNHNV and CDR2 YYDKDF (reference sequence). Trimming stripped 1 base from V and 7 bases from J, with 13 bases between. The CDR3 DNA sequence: TGTGCCACCAGCAGAGCGAGGGGAGGGGGTGAAGCTTTCTTT. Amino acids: CATSRARGGGEAFF.

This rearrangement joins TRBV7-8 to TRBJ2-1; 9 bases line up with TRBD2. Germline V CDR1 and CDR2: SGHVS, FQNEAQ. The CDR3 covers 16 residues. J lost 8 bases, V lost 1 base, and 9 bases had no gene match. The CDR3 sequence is CASSLGSSGRVDEQFF. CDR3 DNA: TGTGCCAGCAGCTTAGGTAGTAGCGGGAGAGTCGATGAGCAGTTCTTC.

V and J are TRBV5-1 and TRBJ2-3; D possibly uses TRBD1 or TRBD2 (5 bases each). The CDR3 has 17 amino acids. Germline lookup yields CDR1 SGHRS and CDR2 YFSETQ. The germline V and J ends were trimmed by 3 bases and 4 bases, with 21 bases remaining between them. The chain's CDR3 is CASSYFPRDLGPDTQYF. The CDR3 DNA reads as TGCGCCAGCAGCTATTTCCCCCGGGACCTAGGACCAGATACGCAGTATTTT.

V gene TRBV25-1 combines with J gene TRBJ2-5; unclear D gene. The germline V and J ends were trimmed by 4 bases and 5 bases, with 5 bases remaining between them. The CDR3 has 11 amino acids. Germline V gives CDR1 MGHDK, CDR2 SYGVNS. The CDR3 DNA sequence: TGTGCCAGCAGTGGATGGGAGACCCAGTACTTC. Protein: CASSGWETQYF.

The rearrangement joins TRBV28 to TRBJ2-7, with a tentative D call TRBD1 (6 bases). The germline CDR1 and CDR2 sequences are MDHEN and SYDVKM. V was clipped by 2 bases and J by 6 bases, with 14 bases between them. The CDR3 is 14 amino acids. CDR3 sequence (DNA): TGTGCCAGCAGTTTAGGGGGCTTTGTCGGCGAGCAGTACTTC. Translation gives CASSLGGFVGEQYF.

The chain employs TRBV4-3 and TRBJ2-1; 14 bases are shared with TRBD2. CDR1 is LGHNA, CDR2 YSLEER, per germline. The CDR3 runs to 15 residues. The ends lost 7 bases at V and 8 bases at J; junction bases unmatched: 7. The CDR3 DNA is TGCGCCAGCACCCAGGGACTAGCGGGAGCGGATGAGCAGTTCTTC. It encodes CASTQGLAGADEQFF.

This CDR3 reads CATGAGAGQPQHF. CDR3 nucleotide sequence: TGTGCCACCGGGGCAGGGGCAGGTCAGCCCCAGCATTTT. The chain joins TRBV15 to TRBJ1-5; a possible D gene is TRBD1 (6 bases). CDR3 length: 13 amino acids. Germline values: CDR1 LNHNV, CDR2 YYDKDF (reference sequence). V lost 8 bases to trimming and J lost 6 bases, with 14 bases between them.

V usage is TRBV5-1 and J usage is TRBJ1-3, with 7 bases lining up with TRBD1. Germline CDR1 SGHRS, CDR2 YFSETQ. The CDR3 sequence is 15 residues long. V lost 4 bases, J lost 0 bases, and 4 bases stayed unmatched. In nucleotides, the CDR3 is TGCGCCAGCAGCCCCTGGACAGGCTCTGGAAACACCATATATTTT. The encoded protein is CASSPWTGSGNTIYF. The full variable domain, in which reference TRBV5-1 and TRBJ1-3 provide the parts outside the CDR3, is KAGVTQTPRYLIKTRGQQVTLSCSPISGHRSVSWYQQTPGQGLQFLFEYFSETQRNKGNFPGRFSGRQFSNSRSEMNVSTLELGDSALYLCASSPWTGSGNTIYFGEGSWLTVV.

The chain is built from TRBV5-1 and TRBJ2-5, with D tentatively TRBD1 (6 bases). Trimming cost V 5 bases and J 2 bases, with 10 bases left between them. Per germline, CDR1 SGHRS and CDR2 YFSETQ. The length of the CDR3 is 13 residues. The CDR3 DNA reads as TGCGCCAGCAGATCGGACAGTCAAGAGACCCAGTACTTC. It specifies CASRSDSQETQYF. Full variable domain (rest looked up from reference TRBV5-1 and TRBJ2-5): KAGVTQTPRYLIKTRGQQVTLSCSPISGHRSVSWYQQTPGQGLQFLFEYFSETQRNKGNFPGRFSGRQFSNSRSEMNVSTLELGDSALYLCASRSDSQETQYFGPGTRLLVL.

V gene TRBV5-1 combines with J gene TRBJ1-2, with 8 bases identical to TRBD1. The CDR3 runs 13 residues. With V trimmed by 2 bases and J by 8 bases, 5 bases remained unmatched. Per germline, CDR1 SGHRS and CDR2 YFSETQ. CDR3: CASSLGQGWGYTF. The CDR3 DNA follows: TGCGCCAGCAGCTTAGGACAGGGATGGGGCTACACCTTC.

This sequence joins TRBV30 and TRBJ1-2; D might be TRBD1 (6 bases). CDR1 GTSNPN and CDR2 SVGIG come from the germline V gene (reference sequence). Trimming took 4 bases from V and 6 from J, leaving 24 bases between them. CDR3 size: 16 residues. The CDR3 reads CAWNLLSGGHLHGYTF. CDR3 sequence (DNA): TGTGCCTGGAACCTCCTCTCCGGGGGGCATCTGCATGGCTACACCTTC.

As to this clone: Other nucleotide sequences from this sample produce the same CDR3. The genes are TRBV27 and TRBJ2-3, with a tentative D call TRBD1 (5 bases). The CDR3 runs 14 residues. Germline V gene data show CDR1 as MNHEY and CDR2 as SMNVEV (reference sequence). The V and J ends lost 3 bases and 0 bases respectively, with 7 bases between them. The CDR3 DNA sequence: TGTGCCAGCAGTTTGGGGCTAAGCACAGATACGCAGTATTTT. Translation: CASSLGLSTDTQYF.

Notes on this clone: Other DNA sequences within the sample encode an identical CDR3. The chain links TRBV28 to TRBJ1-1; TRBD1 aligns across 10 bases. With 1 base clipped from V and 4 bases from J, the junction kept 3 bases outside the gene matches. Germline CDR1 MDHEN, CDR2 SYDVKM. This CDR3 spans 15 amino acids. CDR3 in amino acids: CASSLSRTGGTEAFF. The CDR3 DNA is TGTGCCAGCAGTTTATCCCGGACAGGGGGCACTGAAGCTTTCTTT.

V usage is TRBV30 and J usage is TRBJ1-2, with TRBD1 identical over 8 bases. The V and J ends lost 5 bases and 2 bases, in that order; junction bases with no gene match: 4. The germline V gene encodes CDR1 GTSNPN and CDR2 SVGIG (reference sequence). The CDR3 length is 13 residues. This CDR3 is CAWGRTGNYGYTF. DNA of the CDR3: TGTGCCTGGGGCCGGACAGGGAACTATGGCTACACCTTC.

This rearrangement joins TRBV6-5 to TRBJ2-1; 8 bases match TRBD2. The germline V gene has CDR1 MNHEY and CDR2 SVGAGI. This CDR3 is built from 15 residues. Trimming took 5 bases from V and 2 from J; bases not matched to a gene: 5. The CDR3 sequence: CASSPGLGAYNEQFF. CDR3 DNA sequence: TGTGCCAGCAGTCCGGGACTAGGAGCCTACAATGAGCAGTTCTTC.

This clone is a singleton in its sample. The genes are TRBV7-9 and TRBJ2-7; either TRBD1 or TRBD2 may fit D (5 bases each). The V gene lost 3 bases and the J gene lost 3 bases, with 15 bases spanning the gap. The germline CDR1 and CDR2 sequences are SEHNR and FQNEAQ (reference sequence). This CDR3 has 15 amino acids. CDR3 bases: TGTGCCAGCAGCTTGGGACCCGACAGTATCTACGAGCAGTACTTC. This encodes CASSLGPDSIYEQYF.

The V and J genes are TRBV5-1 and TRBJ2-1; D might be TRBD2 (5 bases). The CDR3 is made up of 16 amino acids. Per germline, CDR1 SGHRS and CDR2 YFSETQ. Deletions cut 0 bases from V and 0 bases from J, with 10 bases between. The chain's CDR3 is CASSLERRDSYNEQFF. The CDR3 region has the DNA TGCGCCAGCAGCTTGGAACGACGGGACTCCTACAATGAGCAGTTCTTC.

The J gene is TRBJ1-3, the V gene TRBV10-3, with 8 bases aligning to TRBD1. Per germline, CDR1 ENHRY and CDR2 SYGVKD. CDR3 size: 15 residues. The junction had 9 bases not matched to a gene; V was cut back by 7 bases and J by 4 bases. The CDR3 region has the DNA TGTGCCATCATCCAGACAGGGGAGAGCGGAAACACCATATATTTT. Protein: CAIIQTGESGNTIYF.

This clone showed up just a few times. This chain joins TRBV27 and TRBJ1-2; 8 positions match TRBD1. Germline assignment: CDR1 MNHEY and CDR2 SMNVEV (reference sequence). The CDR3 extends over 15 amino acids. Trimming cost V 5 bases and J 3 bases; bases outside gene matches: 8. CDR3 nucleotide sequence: TGTGCCAGCAGTCCCTACTACAGGGGGGACTATGGCTACACCTTC. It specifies CASSPYYRGDYGYTF.

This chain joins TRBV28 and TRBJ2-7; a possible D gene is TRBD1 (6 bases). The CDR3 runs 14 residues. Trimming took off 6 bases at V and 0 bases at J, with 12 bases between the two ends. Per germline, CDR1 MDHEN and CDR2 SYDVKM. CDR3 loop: CASRARGSSYEQYF. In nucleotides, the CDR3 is TGTGCCAGCAGGGCCAGGGGTAGCTCCTACGAGCAGTACTTC.

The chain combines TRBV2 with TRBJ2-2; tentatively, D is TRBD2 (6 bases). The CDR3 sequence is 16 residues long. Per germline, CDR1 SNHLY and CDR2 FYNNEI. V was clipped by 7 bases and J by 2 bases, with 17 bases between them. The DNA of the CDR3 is TGTGCCAGCAAGAGTAGAATAGCGGCAAACACCGGGGAGCTGTTTTTT. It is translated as CASKSRIAANTGELFF.

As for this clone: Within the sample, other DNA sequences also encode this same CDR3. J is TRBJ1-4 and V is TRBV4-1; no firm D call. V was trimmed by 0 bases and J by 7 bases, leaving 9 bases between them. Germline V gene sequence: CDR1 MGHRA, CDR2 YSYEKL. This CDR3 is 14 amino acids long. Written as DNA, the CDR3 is TGCGCCAGCAGCCAAGAGACGGGAGCTGAAAAACTGTTTTTT. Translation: CASSQETGAEKLFF.

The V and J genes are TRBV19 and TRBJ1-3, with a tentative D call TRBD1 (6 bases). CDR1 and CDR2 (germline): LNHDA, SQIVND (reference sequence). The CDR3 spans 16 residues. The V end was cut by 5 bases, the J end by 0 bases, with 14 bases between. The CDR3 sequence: CASSPSDRNSGNTIYF. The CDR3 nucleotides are TGTGCCAGTAGTCCCTCGGACAGAAACTCTGGAAACACCATATATTTT. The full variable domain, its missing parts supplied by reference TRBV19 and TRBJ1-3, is DGGITQSPKYLFRKEGQNVTLSCEQNLNHDAMYWYRQDPGQGLRLIYYSQIVNDFQKGDIAEGYSVSREKKESFPLTVTSAQKNPTAFYLCASSPSDRNSGNTIYFGEGSWLTVV.